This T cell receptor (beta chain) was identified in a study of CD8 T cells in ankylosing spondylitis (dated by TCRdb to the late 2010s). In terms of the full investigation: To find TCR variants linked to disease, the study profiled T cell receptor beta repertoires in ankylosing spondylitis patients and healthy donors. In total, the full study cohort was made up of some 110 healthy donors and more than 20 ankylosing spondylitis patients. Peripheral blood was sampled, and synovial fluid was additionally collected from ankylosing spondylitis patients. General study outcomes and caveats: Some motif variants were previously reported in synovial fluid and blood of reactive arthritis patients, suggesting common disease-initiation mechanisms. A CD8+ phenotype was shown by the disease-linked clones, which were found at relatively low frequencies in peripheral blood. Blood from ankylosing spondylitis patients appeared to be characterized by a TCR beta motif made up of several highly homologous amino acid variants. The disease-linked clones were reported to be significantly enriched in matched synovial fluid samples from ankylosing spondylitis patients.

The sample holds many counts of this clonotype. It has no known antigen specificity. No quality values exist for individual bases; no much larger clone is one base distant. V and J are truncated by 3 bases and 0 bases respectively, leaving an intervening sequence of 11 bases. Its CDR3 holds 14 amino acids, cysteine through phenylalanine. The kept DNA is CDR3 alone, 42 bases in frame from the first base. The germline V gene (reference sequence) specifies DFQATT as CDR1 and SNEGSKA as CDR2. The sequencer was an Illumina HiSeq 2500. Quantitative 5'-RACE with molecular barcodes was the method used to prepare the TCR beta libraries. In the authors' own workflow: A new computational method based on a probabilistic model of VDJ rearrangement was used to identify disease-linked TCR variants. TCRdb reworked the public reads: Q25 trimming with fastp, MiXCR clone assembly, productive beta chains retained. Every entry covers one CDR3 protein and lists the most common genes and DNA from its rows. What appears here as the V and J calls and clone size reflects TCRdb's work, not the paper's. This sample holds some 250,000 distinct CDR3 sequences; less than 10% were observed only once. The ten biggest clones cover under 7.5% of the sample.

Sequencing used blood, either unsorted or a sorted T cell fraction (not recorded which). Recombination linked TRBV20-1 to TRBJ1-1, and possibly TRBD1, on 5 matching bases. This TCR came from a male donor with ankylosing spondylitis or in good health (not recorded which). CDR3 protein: CSARAGAMNTEAFF. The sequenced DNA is TGCAGTGCTAGGGCTGGGGCCATGAACACTGAAGCTTTCTTT.